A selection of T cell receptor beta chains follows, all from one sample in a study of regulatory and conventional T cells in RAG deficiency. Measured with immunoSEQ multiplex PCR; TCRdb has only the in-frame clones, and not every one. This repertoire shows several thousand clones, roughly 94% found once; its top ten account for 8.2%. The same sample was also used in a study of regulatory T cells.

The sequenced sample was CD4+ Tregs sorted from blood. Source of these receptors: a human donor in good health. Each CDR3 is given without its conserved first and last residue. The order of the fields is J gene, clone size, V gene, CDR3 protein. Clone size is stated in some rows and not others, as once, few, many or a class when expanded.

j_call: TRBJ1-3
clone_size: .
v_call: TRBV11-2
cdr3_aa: ASSSQDSGNTIY

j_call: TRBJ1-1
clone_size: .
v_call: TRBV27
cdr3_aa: ASSLYARGGHTEAF

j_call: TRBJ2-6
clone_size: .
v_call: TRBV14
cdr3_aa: ASSNLESRANVLT

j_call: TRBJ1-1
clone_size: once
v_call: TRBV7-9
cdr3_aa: ASSLISDGTEAF

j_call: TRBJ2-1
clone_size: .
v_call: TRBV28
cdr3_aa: ASLAGGPYNEQF

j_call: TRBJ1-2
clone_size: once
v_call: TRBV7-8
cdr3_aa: ASSLQTLYGYT

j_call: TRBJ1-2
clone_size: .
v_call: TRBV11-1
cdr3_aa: ASSLRQGPSGYT

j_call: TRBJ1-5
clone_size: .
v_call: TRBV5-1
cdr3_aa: ASSYGTGNQPQH

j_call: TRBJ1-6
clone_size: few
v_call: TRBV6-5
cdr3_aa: ASRSSGSAPLH

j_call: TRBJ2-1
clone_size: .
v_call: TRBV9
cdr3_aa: ASSPRLAGAHEQF

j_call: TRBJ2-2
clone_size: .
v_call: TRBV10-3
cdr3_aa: AISGLGASGELF

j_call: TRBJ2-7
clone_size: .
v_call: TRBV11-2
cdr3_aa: ASSPTSPYEQY

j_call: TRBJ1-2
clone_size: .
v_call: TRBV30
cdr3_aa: AWGELRYGYT